This T cell receptor beta chain emerged from a study of cytotoxic CD8 clonotypes in ibrutinib-treated CLL (dated by TCRdb to the early 2020s). About the full investigation: The cohort included around 16 treatment-naive and roughly 10 relapsed/refractory patients; some 18 were IGHV unmutated. Samples at response were collected after a median of 12 months of treatment, with a range of about 6 to 36 months. Partial responses were observed in roughly 24 patients and complete responses in 2; after a median follow-up of 68 months, remission was maintained in 14 patients and progression was observed in some 12. Every remission and progressive disease sample was obtained while ibrutinib was still being received by the patients. Of the approximately 90 participants in the trial, approximately 25 had longitudinal samples available. On average, each sample yielded around 250,000 productive templates and around 100,000 productive rearrangements. Cryopreserved peripheral blood mononuclear cells were collected at three points: before therapy, at response, and at either sustained remission or disease progression. Broader findings and caveats from the paper: Public clonotypes were rare and either shrank or stayed stable during treatment, and the rise in clonality at ibrutinib response reflected expansion of private clonotypes. Lymph node repertoires were not examined, and the timing of sampling was not matched between patients in sustained remission and those whose disease progressed. Clonality increased at ibrutinib response, stayed stable in sustained remission, and fell back toward baseline at progression. Baseline clonality exceeded that of age-matched healthy donors and correlated strongly with circulating CD8+ T-cell counts.

Sequences SGHTA (CDR1) and FQGNSA (CDR2) are obtained from the germline V gene. The CDR3 runs 15 residues from the cysteine to the phenylalanine. This entry keeps only the CDR3 DNA: 45 bases, framed from base 1. Trimming costs V 1 base and J 2 bases, and their ends lie 9 bases apart. Read against the paper, the sample's time point label means: approximately twelve months on ibrutinib. Approximately 2 micrograms of genomic DNA were extracted from cryopreserved PBMCs for TCR beta library preparation. Longitudinal blood samples from CLL patients on ibrutinib monotherapy were analyzed using high-throughput TCR beta sequencing. The patients were enrolled in a single-center, open-label phase 2 trial of ibrutinib monotherapy. Only a few counts were recorded for this clone. It lacks a known antigen. Within one base of it there is no much larger clone, and no base qualities were kept. Each clonotype received, on average, approximately 9.9x coverage in deep resolution sequencing performed on a MiSeq, where the target depth lay between 1 in 1 million and 1 in 200,000 T cells. The immunoSEQ hsTCRB Kit was used to generate TCR beta libraries. The published analysis was carried out like this. Data were analyzed with ImmunoSEQ Data Assistant and ImmunoSEQ Analyzer, with V, D and J genes assigned per IMGT definitions. Clonality was computed as one minus normalized Shannon entropy of productive rearrangement frequencies, ranging from 0 to 1. Only overrepresented clonotypes making up at least 0.05% of each patient's repertoire were included in the public clonotype analysis. Some 13 age-matched healthy donor repertoires from immuneACCESS served as clonality controls. In its TCRdb copy, this immuneACCESS table keeps in-frame sequences only and misses some clones. Where compared with another copy, unresolved V genes explain less than half of these, and the others have no known cause. The DNA was the basis for D and trimming; V, J and clone size are from that table. In this sample the table shows about 160,000 clones, about 80% of which occur a single time. The top ten clonotypes cover around 2.1% of the sample.

The sample consisted of PBMCs, taken after 12 months of ibrutinib treatment. This chain is built from TRBV7-2 and TRBJ1-3; there is no confident call for the D gene. The sequence derives from a human donor with chronic lymphocytic leukemia. In nucleotide form, the sequence is TGTGCCAGCAGCTTAGGCCCGAATACTGGAAACACCATATATTTT. Its protein is CASSLGPNTGNTIYF.